This T cell receptor beta chain is from a study of T cell responses to AZD1222 COVID-19 vaccine. Regarding this clone: As yet, its antigen is unknown.

CDR3 length: 15 residues. Germline CDR1 reads SGHRS; CDR2 reads YFSETQ. Trimming took 3 bases from V and 5 from J; bases not matched to a gene: 6. The protocol was immunoSEQ multiplex PCR, while the TCRdb copy is restricted to in-frame clones and leaves out a portion. The sample has approximately 180,000 clones; more than 80% are singletons. Study results and caveats: At baseline, seropositivity was found in only a handful of AZD1222 recipients. Once two AZD1222 doses were given, Spike-specific TCR breadth and depth went up. Reports say nearly half of spike-specific TCRs go after unmutated variant regions. Clonal diversity was possibly underestimated, and the donors were mostly white British, with more females.

The input for sequencing was peripheral blood, taken on day 0 of AZD1222 vaccination. V gene TRBV5-1 combines with J gene TRBJ2-5; 11 bases are shared with TRBD2. This sequence was found in an adult in good health. CDR3 sequence reads: CASSYSGRALETQYF. CDR3 bases: TGCGCCAGCAGCTATAGCGGGAGGGCCTTGGAGACCCAGTACTTC.